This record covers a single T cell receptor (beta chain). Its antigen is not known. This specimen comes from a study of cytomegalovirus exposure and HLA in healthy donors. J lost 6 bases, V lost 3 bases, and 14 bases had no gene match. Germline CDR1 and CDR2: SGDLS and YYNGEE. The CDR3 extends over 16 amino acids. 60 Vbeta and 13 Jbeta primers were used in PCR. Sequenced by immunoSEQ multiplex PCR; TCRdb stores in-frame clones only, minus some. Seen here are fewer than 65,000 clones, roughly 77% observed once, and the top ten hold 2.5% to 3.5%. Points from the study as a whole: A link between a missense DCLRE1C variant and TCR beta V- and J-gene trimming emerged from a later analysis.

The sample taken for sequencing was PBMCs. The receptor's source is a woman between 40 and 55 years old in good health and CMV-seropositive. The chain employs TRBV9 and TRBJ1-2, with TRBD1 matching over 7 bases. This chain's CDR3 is CASSASSSLQGDGYTF. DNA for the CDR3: TGTGCCAGCAGCGCCAGTAGTAGTCTCCAGGGGGATGGCTACACCTTC.